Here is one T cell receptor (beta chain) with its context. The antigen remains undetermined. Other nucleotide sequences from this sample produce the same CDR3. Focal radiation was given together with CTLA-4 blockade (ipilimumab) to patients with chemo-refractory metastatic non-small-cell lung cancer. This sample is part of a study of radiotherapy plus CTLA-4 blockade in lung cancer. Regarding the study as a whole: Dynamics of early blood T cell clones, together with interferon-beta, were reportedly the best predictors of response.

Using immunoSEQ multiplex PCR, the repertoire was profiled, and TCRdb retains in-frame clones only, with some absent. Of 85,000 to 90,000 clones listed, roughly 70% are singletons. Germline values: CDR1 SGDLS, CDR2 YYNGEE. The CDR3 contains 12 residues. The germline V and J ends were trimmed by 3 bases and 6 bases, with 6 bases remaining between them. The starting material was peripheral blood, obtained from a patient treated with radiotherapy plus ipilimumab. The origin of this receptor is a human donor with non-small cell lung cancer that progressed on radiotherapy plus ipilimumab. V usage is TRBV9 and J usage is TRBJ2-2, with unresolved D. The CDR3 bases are TGTGCCAGCAGCGCCCCGGCCGGGGAGCTGTTTTTT. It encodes CASSAPAGELFF.